This is a list of T cell receptor beta chains from one sample in a study of blood T cell repertoires in COVID-19. Profiled with immunoSEQ multiplex PCR; TCRdb holds only in-frame clones, not every one. Among approximately 190,000 clones listed, roughly 88% were seen once. The sequenced sample consisted of peripheral blood. Receptor source: a woman between 35 and 50 years old who had recovered from COVID-19. Each CDR3 is given with its conserved first and last residue. Fields, in order: CDR3 length, clone size, J gene, V gene, CDR3 protein. For some rows the clone size is stated as once, few or many, or as a class when expanded; others skip it.

18 - TRBJ2-3 TRBV5-8 CASSGRTSGGPSTDTQYF
14 - TRBJ2-3 TRBV7-2 CASSPGTSGWKQYF
15 - TRBJ2-5 TRBV28 CASSAPGAAEETQYF
15 - TRBJ2-3 TRBV5-1 CASSPTLGVTDTQYF
15 - TRBJ1-2 TRBV4-1 CASSQDFAGGDGYTF
16 - TRBJ2-2 TRBV18 CASSNLAGVNTGELFF
13 - TRBJ1-3 TRBV30 CAWSAAGGNTIYF
13 once TRBJ1-5 TRBV18 CASSPYSNQPQHF
14 - TRBJ2-3 TRBV7-2 CASSHAGREDTQYF
14 - TRBJ2-1 TRBV2 CASREVVSYNEQFF
14 - TRBJ2-7 TRBV28 CASALGGGSYEQYF
14 - TRBJ2-2 TRBV2 CASSGQGSAGELFF
12 - TRBJ2-5 TRBV12-3/TRBV12-4 CASSFDRGTQYF
13 - TRBJ2-7 TRBV18 CASSGGDSYEQYF
15 once TRBJ2-5 TRBV11-2 CASSITGTGPETQYF
16 - TRBJ2-3 TRBV5-1 CASRGTGTYPGDTQYF
16 - TRBJ2-7 TRBV19 CASSPGTGMGPVQQYF
15 - TRBJ2-5 TRBV7-9 CASSRVSSGIETQYF
16 - TRBJ2-1 TRBV15 CATSREPSGTYNEQFF
15 - TRBJ2-7 TRBV28 CASSLGGYRPYEQYF
12 - TRBJ2-2 TRBV6-2/TRBV6-3 CASSSASGELFF
15 many TRBJ2-7 TRBV29-1 CSVEQGTSGSDEQYF
16 - TRBJ2-3 TRBV7-2 CASSTRPEMDTDTQYF
16 few TRBJ1-1 TRBV10-1 CASPGSRPQTNTEAFF
13 - TRBJ2-7 TRBV30 CAWGTVEPYEQYF
13 few TRBJ1-2 TRBV6-2/TRBV6-3 CASSLTGNYGYTF
16 - TRBJ2-2 TRBV7-3 CASSLNPGGSTGELFF
15 - TRBJ2-5 TRBV2 CASSEGQGSQETQYF
15 - TRBJ2-3 TRBV7-2 CASSLVREQVDTQYF
17 - TRBJ1-1 TRBV5-1 CASSSGQESLMNTEAFF
18 - TRBJ2-6 TRBV19 CASSSSPKPGVGANVLTF
15 - TRBJ1-1 TRBV7-2 CASRPKTGANTEAFF
15 - TRBJ2-2 TRBV2 CASSARAGNTGELFF
15 - TRBJ1-5 TRBV6-6 CASLDRGHSNQPQHF
16 many TRBJ1-2 TRBV7-9 CASRPGTGAPLYGYTF
16 - TRBJ2-5 TRBV7-2 CASSPVGGRGGETQYF
16 - TRBJ2-1 TRBV18 CASSPPSTSGPNEQFF
16 - TRBJ2-1 TRBV19 CASSMRGREGRNEQFF
16 - TRBJ2-1 TRBV4-3 CASSQEFGTGDIVQFF
16 - TRBJ2-1 TRBV25-1 CASNPPGLAGANEQFF
14 - TRBJ2-5 TRBV28 CASSLRTVQETQYF
15 once TRBJ1-5 TRBV2 CASSGQGPNNQPQHF
15 - TRBJ2-7 TRBV9 CASSGGAGGLYEQYF
17 - TRBJ2-1 TRBV11-2 CASSLGTWGESYNEQFF
16 - TRBJ2-3 TRBV18 CASSPPGSGSTDTQYF
11 few TRBJ2-7 TRBV29-1 CSVQRDYEQYF
15 - TRBJ1-1 TRBV7-9 CASSLGADMNTEAFF
16 few TRBJ2-5 TRBV27 CASSGTSGRGWETQYF
15 - TRBJ1-1 TRBV7-9 CASSLQFLEVTEAFF
15 few TRBJ2-1 TRBV7-3 CASSLNQHGYNEQFF
15 - TRBJ1-5 TRBV6-6 CASSYLDRPNQPQHF
15 - TRBJ2-7 TRBV5-4 CASSRERDSYYEQYF
11 once TRBJ2-1 TRBV20-1 CSAGGVSEQFF
15 - TRBJ2-3 TRBV3-1/TRBV3-2 CASSPQGMGTDTQYF
15 - TRBJ1-4 TRBV2 CASRSAAGAGEKLFF
13 - TRBJ1-2 TRBV28 CASSQGQNYGYTF
15 - TRBJ1-5 TRBV2 CASSDRGLSNQPQHF
16 - TRBJ2-1 TRBV19 CASRIRLSGKYNEQFF
14 once TRBJ2-5 TRBV5-6 CASRILAPGETQYF